One T cell receptor (beta chain) is described in this entry. Its antigen is unidentified. The data were obtained in a study of OX40 agonist ivuxolimab in advanced cancers. Whole-study context: Patients got intravenous ivuxolimab at 0.01 to 10 mg/kg every 2 weeks. Study observations and caveats: On average, a greater number of expanded clones characterised CD8+ T cells relative to CD4+. Clonal expansion was seen in CD4+ and CD8+ blood T cells by week 6 at 0.1 to 3.0 mg/kg.

Here immunoSEQ multiplex PCR was the method, and the copy in TCRdb shows in-frame clones only, minus some. The sample carries tens of thousands of clones, roughly 86% recorded once. Blood got drawn at baseline, again on cycle 4 day 1, and then on cycle 7 day 1. This clonotype was sampled from an adult with an advanced solid tumor such as melanoma, head and neck, liver or kidney cancer. Sequences were derived from CD4+ or CD8+ T cells sorted from blood, sampled in a trial of the OX40 agonist ivuxolimab.

The CDR3 DNA follows: TGTGCCAGCAGCTTGGGGGGCTCCTACGAGCAGTACTTC. Protein: CASSLGGSYEQYF. The V call is TRBV13, the J call TRBJ2-7; weak D call: TRBD2 (6 bases). The ends were cut back, 3 bases at V and 0 bases at J, with 6 bases in the middle. This CDR3 spans 13 amino acids. Germline CDR1 is PRHDT and CDR2 is FYEKMQ (reference sequence).